The 30 T cell receptor beta chains listed next were all sequenced from one sample in a study of blood T cell repertoires in COVID-19 (TCRdb year 2020). The library relied on the immunoSEQ multiplex PCR assay. TCRdb mirrors the immuneACCESS table, restricted to in-frame sequences. Some clones are absent from its copies; in checked studies, under half trace to an unresolved V gene, and the reason for the others is unknown. The sample table shows over 100,000 clones, and approximately 90% are seen once. Of the sample, about 4.1% falls within the top ten clones. Sequenced material: peripheral blood. These receptors all stem from a man aged 60 to 69 with COVID-19, enrolled during active disease.

The V gene is TRBV7-2, the J gene TRBJ1-1, with D uncertain. The V end was cut by 5 bases, the J end by 5 bases, with 9 bases between. The CDR3 runs to 12 residues. Germline assignment: CDR1 SGHTA and CDR2 FQGNSA. This CDR3 reads CASSPKRTEAFF. In DNA form, the CDR3 reads TGTGCCAGCAGCCCAAAGAGGACTGAAGCTTTCTTT. The whole variable domain, remainder taken from reference TRBV7-2 and TRBJ1-1, is GAGVSQSPSNKVTEKGKDVELRCDPISGHTALYWYRQSLGQGLEFLIYFQGNSAPDKSGLPSDRFSAERTGGSVSTLTIQRTQQEDSAVYLCASSPKRTEAFFGQGTRLTVV.

The chain combines TRBV7-3 with TRBJ2-5; D not resolved. V shed 2 bases and J shed 2 bases, with 6 bases lying between them. The CDR3 is 13 residues long. CDR1 and CDR2 from the germline V gene are SGHTA and FQGTGA. The DNA for the CDR3 is TGTGCCAGCAGCTTACGGAGACAAGAGACCCAGTACTTC. This encodes CASSLRRQETQYF.

The V call is TRBV7-8, the J call TRBJ2-4; 10 bases match TRBD2. Trimming took 1 base from V and 1 from J; bases not matched to a gene: 13. This CDR3 is built from 20 residues. Germline V gene sequence: CDR1 SGHVS, CDR2 FQNEAQ. This CDR3 is CASSLGPPAGGPFAKNIQYF. In nucleotides, the CDR3 is TGTGCCAGCAGCTTAGGCCCCCCAGCGGGGGGGCCTTTTGCCAAAAACATTCAGTACTTC.

This chain joins TRBV7-9 and TRBJ1-2, with D perhaps matching TRBD1 (6 bases). The CDR3 has 14 residues. Germline assignment: CDR1 SEHNR and CDR2 FQNEAQ (reference sequence). V was cut by 5 bases and J by 8 bases, with 18 bases left in between. The CDR3 spells CASSTRTASGGYTF. CDR3 nucleotides: TGTGCCAGCAGCACCCGGACAGCCTCTGGGGGCTACACCTTC. Drawing the rest from reference TRBV7-9 and TRBJ1-2, the complete variable domain is DTGVSQNPRHKITKRGQNVTFRCDPISEHNRLYWYRQTLGQGPEFLTYFQNEAQLEKSRLLSDRFSAERPKGSFSTLEIQRTEQGDSAMYLCASSTRTASGGYTFGSGTRLTVV.

The chain employs TRBV2 and TRBJ1-5; the match to TRBD1 covers 11 bases. Germline CDR1 SNHLY, CDR2 FYNNEI. J was trimmed by 4 bases and V by 1 base; bases with no gene match: 3. The CDR3 has 16 residues. The CDR3 region is CASSEVWDRGNQPQHF. CDR3 DNA sequence: TGTGCCAGCAGTGAAGTCTGGGACAGGGGGAATCAGCCCCAGCATTTT.

The rearrangement uses TRBV6-5 and TRBJ1-5, with TRBD1 matching over 7 bases. V lost 3 bases to trimming and J lost 5 bases; unmatched junction nucleotides: 4. Germline V gene data show CDR1 as MNHEY and CDR2 as SVGAGI. The CDR3 loop spans 14 amino acids. The CDR3 region is CASSYLRGDQPQHF. CDR3 DNA: TGTGCCAGCAGTTATCTCAGGGGGGATCAGCCCCAGCATTTT.

This chain joins TRBV7-2 and TRBJ2-7, with 8 bases that match TRBD2. The CDR3 length is 14 residues. After removal of 5 bases from V and 3 bases from J, the junction contained 6 bases not matched to a gene. Germline CDR1 SGHTA, CDR2 FQGNSA. The CDR3 region is CASSVGGGRYEQYF. The CDR3 coding sequence is TGTGCCAGCAGCGTCGGGGGGGGGCGCTACGAGCAGTACTTC.

This chain connects TRBV5-1 to TRBJ1-5; TRBD1 matches at 9 bases. The junction had 7 bases not matched to a gene; V was cut back by 2 bases and J by 7 bases. The CDR3 consists of 15 residues. In germline, CDR1 is SGHRS, CDR2 YFSETQ. The CDR3 protein is CASSFTGGLSQPQHF. The CDR3 DNA follows: TGCGCCAGCAGCTTTACAGGGGGCTTAAGCCAGCCCCAGCATTTT. The entire variable domain, with the rest obtained from reference TRBV5-1 and TRBJ1-5, is as follows: KAGVTQTPRYLIKTRGQQVTLSCSPISGHRSVSWYQQTPGQGLQFLFEYFSETQRNKGNFPGRFSGRQFSNSRSEMNVSTLELGDSALYLCASSFTGGLSQPQHFGDGTRLSIL.

The genes are TRBV28 and TRBJ2-2; tentatively, D is TRBD2 (5 bases). Germline V gene sequence: CDR1 MDHEN, CDR2 SYDVKM. Trimming shortened V by 5 bases and J by 2 bases, and 15 bases separated the two germline ends. The CDR3 length is 16 residues. Here the CDR3 DNA reads TGTGCCAGCAGTCCTCCCGGACTGATCAACACCGGGGAGCTGTTTTTT. This translates into CASSPPGLINTGELFF.

The chain employs TRBV7-9 and TRBJ1-4; 10 positions match TRBD1. The length of the CDR3 is 16 residues. The V gene end was trimmed by 3 bases and the J gene end by 3 bases; junction bases not matched to a gene: 4. CDR1 and CDR2 (germline): SEHNR, FQNEAQ (reference sequence). DNA for the CDR3: TGTGCCAGCAGCTTGCGACAGGGGGCGGCTAATGAAAAACTGTTTTTT. Translated, it gives CASSLRQGAANEKLFF.

Notes on this clone: Other DNA sequences from this sample encode an identical CDR3 as well. This rearrangement joins TRBV30 to TRBJ1-5; TRBD1 is a possible D gene (5 bases). Deletions cut 3 bases from V and 0 bases from J, with 6 bases between. The CDR3 covers 13 residues. Germline values: CDR1 GTSNPN, CDR2 SVGIG (reference sequence). CDR3 sequence: CAWSRDSNQPQHF. CDR3 coding DNA: TGTGCCTGGAGCAGGGATAGCAATCAGCCCCAGCATTTT.

This clone has more than one count but fewer than ten. The chain has TRBV6-5 and TRBJ1-2; 10 bases match TRBD1. The CDR3 has 15 amino acids. V lost 7 bases to trimming and J lost 4 bases; unmatched junction nucleotides: 9. CDR1 MNHEY and CDR2 SVGAGI come from the germline V gene. This CDR3 reads CASTRAGQGIYGYTF. The CDR3 DNA reads TGTGCCAGCACCAGAGCGGGACAGGGGATCTATGGCTACACCTTC.

This clone appeared a single time. This chain connects TRBV5-1 to TRBJ1-1; perhaps TRBD1 as D (6 bases). CDR3 length: 14 amino acids. The germline V gene has CDR1 SGHRS and CDR2 YFSETQ. V lost 4 bases, J lost 2 bases, and 12 bases lay in between. As DNA, the CDR3 is TGCGCCAGCAGCCTGGGACACCACAACACTGAAGCTTTCTTT. Its protein product is CASSLGHHNTEAFF.

The rearrangement uses TRBV6-4 and TRBJ1-1; D perhaps matches TRBD1 (6 bases). The V and J ends lost 8 bases and 6 bases respectively, with 16 bases between them. The CDR3 runs 13 residues. The germline V gene has CDR1 MRHNA and CDR2 SNTAGT. In DNA, the CDR3 is TGTGCCAGCCGGACCGAGGGGGGGGCTGAAGCTTTCTTT. Residues: CASRTEGGAEAFF.

The rearrangement uses TRBV7-9 and TRBJ1-6; TRBD1 might be the D (5 bases). Germline assignment: CDR1 SEHNR and CDR2 FQNEAQ (reference sequence). Trimming cost V 4 bases and J 7 bases, with 14 bases left between them. The CDR3 consists of 15 residues. CDR3 region: CASSSRGVGNSPLHF. As DNA, the CDR3 is TGTGCCAGCAGCTCCCGGGGGGTAGGCAATTCACCCCTCCACTTT.

The J gene is TRBJ2-1, the V gene TRBV5-1, with D maybe TRBD2 (6 bases). The germline V gene encodes CDR1 SGHRS and CDR2 YFSETQ. V shed 5 bases and J shed 1 base, with 10 bases lying between them. This CDR3 has 14 residues. This CDR3 is CASSPRGSYNEQFF. The CDR3 nucleotides read TGCGCCAGCAGTCCACGGGGGTCCTACAATGAGCAGTTCTTC.

The chain joins TRBV7-9 to TRBJ2-7, with D perhaps matching TRBD1 (6 bases). In germline, CDR1 is SEHNR, CDR2 FQNEAQ (reference sequence). Trimming left V 7 bases short and J 7 bases short, with 17 bases between. The CDR3 spans 13 residues. For the CDR3, the DNA is TGTGCCAGCAACCAACAGGGTATCTATGAGCAGTACTTC. It specifies CASNQQGIYEQYF.

The chain joins TRBV29-1 to TRBJ2-6; maybe TRBD1 (6 bases). CDR3 length: 16 residues. Trimming removed 6 bases from V and 0 bases from J, with 15 bases in between. Germline assignment: CDR1 SQVTM and CDR2 ANQGSEA. The CDR3 loop is CSVGALGLSGANVLTF. As DNA, the CDR3 is TGCAGCGTGGGGGCTTTAGGGCTCTCTGGGGCCAACGTCCTGACTTTC.

The CDR3 sequence is CASTGTGKTEAFF. The CDR3 DNA reads TGCGCCAGCACCGGGACAGGGAAGACTGAAGCTTTCTTT. The chain has TRBV10-2 and TRBJ1-1; the match to TRBD1 covers 9 bases. J was trimmed by 5 bases and V by 7 bases; bases with no gene match: 5. The length of the CDR3 is 13 residues. Germline values: CDR1 WSHSY, CDR2 SAAADI.

The chain uses TRBV3-1 (or the pseudogene TRBV3-2) and TRBJ1-1, with a possible D match to TRBD1 (5 bases). CDR1 is LGHDT, CDR2 YNNKEL, per germline (reference sequence). This CDR3 region has 14 residues. Deletions cut 3 bases from V and 6 bases from J, with 14 bases between. Here the CDR3 reads CASSQETGGAEAFF. CDR3 sequence (DNA): TGTGCCAGCAGCCAGGAAACAGGCGGCGCTGAAGCTTTCTTT.

The rearrangement joins TRBV19 to TRBJ1-2; tentative D call: TRBD1 (6 bases). The CDR3 runs to 13 residues. V was pared by 3 bases and J by 6 bases, with 11 bases between. The V gene's germline CDR1 is LNHDA and CDR2 SQIVND (reference sequence). In DNA form, the CDR3 reads TGTGCCAGTAGTATTGGACAGACGAATGGCTACACCTTC. Residues: CASSIGQTNGYTF.

V gene TRBV18 combines with J gene TRBJ1-4; no clear D gene. CDR3 length: 13 residues. Per germline, CDR1 KGHSH and CDR2 LQKENI. V was pared by 6 bases and J by 8 bases, with 13 bases between. CDR3 residues: CASSRSGEEKLFF. CDR3 bases: TGTGCCAGCTCGCGTTCGGGAGAAGAAAAACTGTTTTTT.

The chain combines TRBV18 with TRBJ1-5, with TRBD1 matching 7 bases. The CDR3 has 15 amino acids. J gave up 0 bases and V 6 bases, and 5 bases lay outside the gene matches. Germline CDR1 reads KGHSH; CDR2 reads LQKENI. The CDR3 region is CASSGQANSNQPQHF. The CDR3 DNA reads TGTGCCAGCTCCGGACAGGCGAATAGCAATCAGCCCCAGCATTTT. Full variable domain (remainder filled in from reference TRBV18 and TRBJ1-5): NAGVMQNPRHLVRRRGQEARLRCSPMKGHSHVYWYRQLPEEGLKFMVYLQKENIIDESGMPKERFSAEFPKEGPSILRIQQVVRGDSAAYFCASSGQANSNQPQHFGDGTRLSIL.

The V and J genes are TRBV7-6 and TRBJ2-5; D might be TRBD2 (5 bases). CDR3 length: 16 amino acids. V shed 5 bases and J shed 4 bases, with 20 bases lying between them. Germline V CDR1 and CDR2: SGHVS, FNYEAQ. CDR3 loop: CASSPLRERGPETQYF. The CDR3 DNA sequence: TGTGCCAGCAGCCCCCTGAGAGAGAGAGGGCCAGAGACCCAGTACTTC.

The V call is TRBV11-3, the J call TRBJ1-1, with TRBD1 as a possible D gene (6 bases). The CDR3 covers 13 residues. V gave up 5 bases and J gave up 7 bases, with 14 bases separating them. CDR1 is SGHNT and CDR2 is YENEEA in the germline V gene. CDR3 coding DNA: TGTGCCAGCAGCCCAGGGGAAAGGAGTGAAGCTTTCTTT. As protein: CASSPGERSEAFF.

The chain has TRBV9 and TRBJ1-2, with a weak D call TRBD1 (6 bases). V lost 3 bases and J lost 4, with 19 bases in between. The length of the CDR3 is 16 residues. Germline V gene sequence: CDR1 SGDLS, CDR2 YYNGEE. This CDR3 is CASSASSDRISYGYTF. CDR3 nucleotide sequence: TGTGCCAGCAGCGCATCCTCCGACAGGATAAGCTATGGCTACACCTTC. Looking up the rest from reference TRBV9 and TRBJ1-2 gives the full variable domain: DSGVTQTPKHLITATGQRVTLRCSPRSGDLSVYWYQQSLDQGLQFLIQYYNGEERAKGNILERFSAQQFPDLHSELNLSSLELGDSALYFCASSASSDRISYGYTFGSGTRLTVV.

This clone showed up just a few times. This sequence joins TRBV25-1 and TRBJ1-6, with no clear D. The germline gives CDR1 MGHDK, CDR2 SYGVNS. V was pared by 3 bases and J by 14 bases, with 17 bases between. This CDR3 is built from 14 residues. In nucleotides, the CDR3 is TGTGCCAGCAGTGAGGTACAGCGGGGAGCATCCCTCCACTTT. It codes for CASSEVQRGASLHF.

The J gene is TRBJ2-2, the V gene TRBV4-1; tentative D call: TRBD1 (5 bases). The V and J ends lost 6 bases and 2 bases respectively, with 10 bases between them. Germline V CDR1 and CDR2: MGHRA, YSYEKL. CDR3 size: 14 residues. Here the CDR3 reads CASRAQANTGELFF. The CDR3 coding sequence is TGCGCCAGCAGAGCACAGGCAAACACCGGGGAGCTGTTTTTT.

The gene calls are TRBV15 and TRBJ1-5, with D perhaps TRBD1 (5 bases). Germline V gene lookup returns CDR1 LNHNV and CDR2 YYDKDF (reference sequence). The V end was cut by 3 bases, the J end by 2 bases, with 11 bases between. The CDR3 runs to 15 residues. In DNA form, the CDR3 reads TGTGCCACCAGCAGCGCAGGGCTAGGCAATCAGCCCCAGCATTTT. Amino acid sequence: CATSSAGLGNQPQHF.

The gene calls are TRBV5-5 and TRBJ1-1, with D hard to call. The CDR3 contains 13 residues. Germline CDR1 and CDR2: SGHKS and YYEKEE (reference sequence). V lost 2 bases and J 8 bases, leaving 13 bases between the germline ends. The CDR3: CASSLYWGEEAFF. The DNA for the CDR3 is TGTGCCAGCAGCTTATACTGGGGAGAGGAAGCTTTCTTT.